One and the same sample provided the 25 T cell receptor beta chains below, sequenced in a study of blood T cells in healthy people across ages. It was with a sample-barcoded 5' primer and a J-beta primer mix that a second PCR of about 6 to 11 cycles was run. From the 5' RACE reads, TCRdb called clonotypes with MiXCR, one entry per CDR3 protein. The sample consists of about 720,000 distinct CDR3 sequences, roughly 25% of them appearing once. This sample also appeared in a second study, on T cells of mothers and their children.

The sample comprised blood. These TCRs come from a boy younger than 18 in good health.

The V call is TRBV25-1, the J call TRBJ1-1; D may be TRBD1 (6 bases). Deletions cut 8 bases from V and 4 bases from J, with 17 bases between. The CDR3 is 14 residues long. In germline, CDR1 is MGHDK, CDR2 SYGVNS. The CDR3 sequence: CASGARGASTEAFF. In DNA, the CDR3 is TGTGCCAGCGGCGCTAGGGGGGCGAGCACTGAAGCTTTCTTT. Full variable domain (remainder filled in from reference TRBV25-1 and TRBJ1-1): EADIYQTPRYLVIGTGKKITLECSQTMGHDKMYWYQQDPGMELHLIHYSYGVNSTEKGDLSSESTVSRIRTEHFPLTLESARPSHTSQYLCASGARGASTEAFFGQGTRLTVV.

There are a few counts of this clonotype. The chain has TRBV5-6 and TRBJ2-3; 9 nucleotides line up with TRBD1. Germline V gives CDR1 SGHDT, CDR2 YYEEEE. V trimming: 0 bases; J trimming: 2 bases; junction bases outside the gene matches: 7. The length of the CDR3 is 17 residues. The CDR3 DNA is TGTGCCAGCAGCTTGGACAGGGGGCCGCGCATCACAGATACGCAGTATTTT. It translates to CASSLDRGPRITDTQYF.

J is TRBJ2-5 and V is TRBV13; D is perhaps TRBD2 (6 bases). Per the germline V gene, CDR1 is PRHDT and CDR2 is FYEKMQ (reference sequence). The V gene lost 5 bases and the J gene lost 4 bases, with 11 bases spanning the gap. The CDR3 length is 13 residues. The CDR3 sequence: CASSQGTLETQYF. DNA for the CDR3: TGTGCCAGCAGCCAAGGGACTTTAGAGACCCAGTACTTC.

This clonotype occurred a few times. The chain is built from TRBV6-5 and TRBJ2-1; 8 nucleotides agree with TRBD1. Germline V lookup: CDR1 MNHEY, CDR2 SVGAGI. There are 12 residues in the CDR3. J was trimmed by 15 bases and V by 6 bases; bases with no gene match: 10. CDR3 in DNA: TGTGCCAGCAGCCCCAGGGGGCGAGGACCGTTCTTC. Amino acids: CASSPRGRGPFF.

This clonotype showed up just a few times. This chain uses TRBV4-1 with TRBJ2-4, with 14 nucleotides matching TRBD2. V shed 2 bases and J 3 bases; nucleotides not matched to a gene: 9. Per germline, CDR1 MGHRA and CDR2 YSYEKL. The CDR3 totals 19 residues. CDR3 coding DNA: TGCGCCAGCAGCCAATTGGAGGGACTAGCGGGAGCTGGCAAAAACATTCAGTACTTC. Encoded protein: CASSQLEGLAGAGKNIQYF.

The chain carries TRBV4-3 and TRBJ2-5, with 9 bases aligning to TRBD2. V lost 0 bases, J lost 3 bases, and 5 bases stayed unmatched. The CDR3 is made up of 16 amino acids. Germline assignment: CDR1 LGHNA and CDR2 YSLEER. CDR3 coding DNA: TGCGCCAGCAGCCAAGATCACGCTAGCGGGGAAGAGACCCAGTACTTC. Protein: CASSQDHASGEETQYF.

This clonotype has only a few counts. The chain uses TRBV12-3 or TRBV12-4 and TRBJ2-1; D is perhaps TRBD1 (6 bases). The CDR3 is 16 residues long. V was clipped by 3 bases and J by 3 bases, with 15 bases between them. The CDR3 sequence: CASSFLDRRLYNEQFF. DNA for the CDR3: TGTGCCAGCAGTTTTTTAGACAGGAGGCTCTACAATGAGCAGTTCTTC.

This clonotype occurred a few times. V is TRBV20-1 and J is TRBJ2-7, with D possibly TRBD1 on 6 matching bases. There are 14 residues in the CDR3. V was trimmed by 3 bases and J by 0 bases, leaving 12 bases between them. CDR1 is DFQATT and CDR2 is SNEGSKA in the germline V gene (reference sequence). Here the CDR3 reads CSASRDTGSYEQYF. Written as DNA, the CDR3 is TGCAGTGCTAGCCGGGACACGGGCTCCTACGAGCAGTACTTC.

This clonotype occurred a few times. V and J are TRBV5-1 and TRBJ1-1; 9 positions agree with TRBD1. The CDR3 contains 15 residues. V trimming: 4 bases; J trimming: 4 bases; junction bases outside the gene matches: 8. Germline loops: CDR1 SGHRS, CDR2 YFSETQ. The CDR3 loop is CASSVTGGWGTEAFF. The CDR3 coding sequence is TGCGCCAGCAGCGTTACAGGGGGCTGGGGCACTGAAGCTTTCTTT. Using reference TRBV5-1 and TRBJ1-1 for the parts outside the CDR3, the full variable domain is KAGVTQTPRYLIKTRGQQVTLSCSPISGHRSVSWYQQTPGQGLQFLFEYFSETQRNKGNFPGRFSGRQFSNSRSEMNVSTLELGDSALYLCASSVTGGWGTEAFFGQGTRLTVV.

This clonotype was observed a handful of times. This chain links TRBV7-9 with TRBJ1-2; maybe TRBD1 (6 bases). Germline V gives CDR1 SEHNR, CDR2 FQNEAQ (reference sequence). V lost 5 bases and J 3 bases, leaving 10 bases between the germline ends. CDR3 length: 13 residues. The CDR3 protein is CASSIHRDYGYTF. The CDR3 coding sequence is TGTGCCAGCAGCATACACAGGGACTATGGCTACACCTTC.

V and J are TRBV28 and TRBJ2-1, with D maybe TRBD1 (6 bases). This CDR3 region has 16 residues. Germline lookup yields CDR1 MDHEN and CDR2 SYDVKM. Trimming removed 2 bases at V and 2 bases at J, with 13 bases between. Written as DNA, the CDR3 is TGTGCCAGCAGTTTACCCCTGACAGGAACCTACAATGAGCAGTTCTTC. Amino acid sequence: CASSLPLTGTYNEQFF. Drawing the rest from reference TRBV28 and TRBJ2-1, the complete variable domain is DVKVTQSSRYLVKRTGEKVFLECVQDMDHENMFWYRQDPGLGLRLIYFSYDVKMKEKGDIPEGYSVSREKKERFSLILESASTNQTSMYLCASSLPLTGTYNEQFFGPGTRLTVL.

This clonotype was counted a few times. This chain joins TRBV2 and TRBJ2-5; TRBD1 is a possible D gene (6 bases). The J call may be faulty, since TRBJ2-7 better matches the DNA end. Germline lookup yields CDR1 SNHLY and CDR2 FYNNEI. The CDR3 is 18 residues long. The CDR3 loop is CASSVMYSTGPPPYEQYF. The CDR3 DNA reads TGTGCCAGCAGCGTTATGTACTCTACAGGGCCCCCTCCCTACGAGCAGTACTTC.

The V and J genes are TRBV11-2 and TRBJ2-1; the D gene is possibly TRBD2 (6 bases). V lost 3 bases and J 4 bases, leaving 13 bases between the germline ends. The CDR3 consists of 15 residues. CDR1 SGHAT and CDR2 FQNNGV come from the germline V gene. This chain's CDR3 is CASSFYPGEYNEQFF. For the CDR3, the DNA is TGTGCCAGCAGCTTTTATCCGGGAGAGTACAATGAGCAGTTCTTC.

The chain recombines TRBV20-1 with TRBJ1-5; D is unresolved. The V gene's germline CDR1 is DFQATT and CDR2 SNEGSKA (reference sequence). Trimming left V 3 bases short and J 2 bases short, with 14 bases between. The CDR3 length is 15 residues. The CDR3 here is CSASHTSRGNQPQHF. For the CDR3, the DNA is TGCAGTGCTAGTCATACGTCACGGGGCAATCAGCCCCAGCATTTT.

This clonotype has only a few counts. The chain couples TRBV28 to TRBJ2-5; D is possibly TRBD1 (6 bases). CDR3 length equals 17 residues. Per germline, CDR1 MDHEN and CDR2 SYDVKM. V dropped 7 bases and J dropped 0 bases, with 21 bases sitting between them. The CDR3 DNA is TGTGCCAGCAACTCCAGGCGGCAGGGGCTGTACCAAGAGACCCAGTACTTC. Protein: CASNSRRQGLYQETQYF. The whole variable domain, remainder taken from reference TRBV28 and TRBJ2-5, is DVKVTQSSRYLVKRTGEKVFLECVQDMDHENMFWYRQDPGLGLRLIYFSYDVKMKEKGDIPEGYSVSREKKERFSLILESASTNQTSMYLCASNSRRQGLYQETQYFGPGTRLLVL.

A note on this clonotype: An end of the junction differs from the germline gene, which may be a read error. The gene calls are TRBV6-1 and TRBJ2-2; D may be TRBD1 or TRBD2 (5 bases each). CDR1 and CDR2 from the germline V gene are MNHNS and SASEGT. The CDR3 contains 15 residues. This chain's CDR3 is CANSKGTGDTGELFF. CDR3 nucleotides: TGTGCCAACAGTAAAGGGACGGGCGACACCGGGGAGCTGTTTTTT.

The chain is built from TRBV4-3 and TRBJ1-6, with a possible D match to TRBD1 (6 bases). This CDR3 has 15 amino acids. Trimming pared 0 bases from V and 9 bases from J, leaving 12 bases between. CDR1 and CDR2 from the germline V gene are LGHNA and YSLEER. CDR3 amino acids: CASSQELQGTSPLHF. The CDR3 DNA reads TGCGCCAGCAGCCAAGAACTACAGGGAACTTCACCCCTCCACTTT.

The gene calls are TRBV20-1 and TRBJ2-1; D is unresolved. The DNA end lines up better with TRBJ2-7; the J call may be wrong. CDR3 size: 12 residues. Germline CDR1 and CDR2: DFQATT and SNEGSKA (reference sequence). The CDR3 nucleotides are TGCAGTGCCTTCTCCCTTAACTACGAGCAGTACTTC. This sequence encodes CSAFSLNYEQYF.

The rearrangement joins TRBV20-1 to TRBJ2-1, with D uncertain. The V gene's germline CDR1 is DFQATT and CDR2 SNEGSKA (reference sequence). V dropped 0 bases and J dropped 2 bases, with 5 bases sitting between them. This CDR3 is built from 13 residues. The DNA of the CDR3 is TGCAGTGCTAGAGATCCCCCCTACAATGAGCAGTTCTTC. It is translated as CSARDPPYNEQFF.

A remark on this clonotype: A read error may account for a junction end that differs from germline. This sequence joins TRBV3-1 and TRBJ2-5, with a tentative D call TRBD1 (6 bases). CDR1 and CDR2 from the germline V gene are LGHDT and YNNKEL (reference sequence). The length of the CDR3 is 13 residues. DNA for the CDR3: TGTGCCAGCAGCCAAGGGTATGGACAGACCCAGTACTTT. Encoded protein: CASSQGYGQTQYF.

This clonotype was found many times. The rearrangement uses TRBV7-2 and TRBJ2-7; 12 positions match TRBD2. Germline trimming cut 1 base from V and 3 bases from J; bases unmatched to any gene: 1. In germline, CDR1 is SGHTA, CDR2 FQGNSA. This CDR3 spans 15 amino acids. CDR3 nucleotides: TGTGCCAGCAGCTTAGGACTAGCGGGGGTCTACGAGCAGTACTTC. It codes for CASSLGLAGVYEQYF.

Note on this clonotype: At one boundary the junction diverges from the germline segment, which might be a read error. The chain links TRBV29-1 to TRBJ1-4; 7 bases align to TRBD1. The CDR3 runs 13 residues. Germline CDR1 and CDR2: SQVTM and ANQGSEA. Here the CDR3 reads CSVPGGSNEELFF. CDR3 sequence (DNA): TGCAGCGTCCCAGGGGGATCTAATGAAGAACTGTTTTTT.

There are a few counts of this clonotype. This sequence joins TRBV20-1 and TRBJ2-5; D is unresolved. The germline CDR1 and CDR2 sequences are DFQATT and SNEGSKA (reference sequence). V lost 5 bases and J 2 bases, leaving 9 bases between the germline ends. The CDR3 is made up of 12 amino acids. Here the CDR3 DNA reads TGCAGTGCTCCGACGGTTCAAGAGACCCAGTACTTC. It encodes CSAPTVQETQYF.

The chain joins TRBV28 to TRBJ2-5; D is unresolved. V dropped 8 bases and J dropped 5 bases, with 9 bases sitting between them. This CDR3 has 11 amino acids. Looked up from germline, CDR1 is MDHEN and CDR2 is SYDVKM. The CDR3 region has the DNA TGTGCCAGCGCTGACGGGGAGACCCAGTACTTC. This translates into CASADGETQYF. Full variable domain (outside the CDR3, taken from reference TRBV28 and TRBJ2-5): DVKVTQSSRYLVKRTGEKVFLECVQDMDHENMFWYRQDPGLGLRLIYFSYDVKMKEKGDIPEGYSVSREKKERFSLILESASTNQTSMYLCASADGETQYFGPGTRLLVL.

The CDR3 reads CASRLSGGLGEQFF. The DNA for the CDR3 is TGTGCCAGTAGACTTAGCGGCGGGCTCGGGGAGCAGTTCTTC. This sequence joins TRBV19 and TRBJ2-1; the D gene is possibly TRBD2 (6 bases). There are 14 residues in the CDR3. Germline lookup yields CDR1 LNHDA and CDR2 SQIVND (reference sequence). V lost 6 bases, J lost 10 bases, and 19 bases lay in between.